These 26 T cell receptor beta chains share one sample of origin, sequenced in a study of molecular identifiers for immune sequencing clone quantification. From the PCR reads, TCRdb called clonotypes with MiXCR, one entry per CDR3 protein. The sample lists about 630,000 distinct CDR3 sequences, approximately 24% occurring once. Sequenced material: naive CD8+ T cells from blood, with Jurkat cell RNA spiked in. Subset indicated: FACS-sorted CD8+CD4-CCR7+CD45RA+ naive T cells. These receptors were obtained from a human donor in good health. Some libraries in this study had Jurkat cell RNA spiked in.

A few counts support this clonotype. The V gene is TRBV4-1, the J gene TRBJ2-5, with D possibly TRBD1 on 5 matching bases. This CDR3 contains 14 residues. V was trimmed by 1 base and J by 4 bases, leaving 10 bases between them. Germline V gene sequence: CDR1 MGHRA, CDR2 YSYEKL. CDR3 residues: CASSQVWGGETQYF. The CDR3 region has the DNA TGCGCCAGCAGCCAAGTCTGGGGCGGAGAGACCCAGTACTTC.

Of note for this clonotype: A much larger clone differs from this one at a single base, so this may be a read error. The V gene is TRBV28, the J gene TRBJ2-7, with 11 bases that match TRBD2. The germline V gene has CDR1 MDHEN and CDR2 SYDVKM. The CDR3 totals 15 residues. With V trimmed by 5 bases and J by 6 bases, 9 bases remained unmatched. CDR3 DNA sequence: TGTGCCAGCAGTAGGACTAGCGGGTCCCCCTGCGAGCAGTACTTC. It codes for CASSRTSGSPCEQYF.

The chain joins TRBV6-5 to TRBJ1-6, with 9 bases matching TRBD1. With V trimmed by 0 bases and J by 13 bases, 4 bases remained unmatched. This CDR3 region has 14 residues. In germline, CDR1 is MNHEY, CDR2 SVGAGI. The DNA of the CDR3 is TGTGCCAGCAGTTACTCCGGGACAGGGCCTCCCCTCCACTTT. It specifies CASSYSGTGPPLHF.

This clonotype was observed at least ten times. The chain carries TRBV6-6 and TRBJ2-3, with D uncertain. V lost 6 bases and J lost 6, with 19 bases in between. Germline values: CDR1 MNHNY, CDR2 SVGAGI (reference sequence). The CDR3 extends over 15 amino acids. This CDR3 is CASSSPHMEVDTQYF. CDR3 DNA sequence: TGTGCCAGCAGCTCCCCTCACATGGAAGTTGATACGCAGTATTTT.

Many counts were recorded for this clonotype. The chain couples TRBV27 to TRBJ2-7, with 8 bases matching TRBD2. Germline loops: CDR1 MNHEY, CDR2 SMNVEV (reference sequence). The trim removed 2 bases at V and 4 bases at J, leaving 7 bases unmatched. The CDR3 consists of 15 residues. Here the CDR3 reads CASSLAGGSGYEQYF. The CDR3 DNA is TGTGCCAGCAGTTTAGCGGGAGGATCGGGGTACGAGCAGTACTTC.

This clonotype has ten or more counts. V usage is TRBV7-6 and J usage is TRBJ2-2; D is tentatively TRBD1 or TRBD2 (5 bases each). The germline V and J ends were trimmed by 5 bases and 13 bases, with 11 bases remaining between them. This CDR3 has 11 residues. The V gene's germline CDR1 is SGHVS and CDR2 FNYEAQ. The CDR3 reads CASSRGAGLFF. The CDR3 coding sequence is TGTGCCAGCAGCCGGGGCGCGGGGCTGTTTTTT. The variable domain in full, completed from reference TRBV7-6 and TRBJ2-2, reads GAGVSQSPRYKVTKRGQDVALRCDPISGHVSLYWYRQALGQGPEFLTYFNYEAQQDKSGLPNDRFSAERPEGSISTLTIQRTEQRDSAMYRCASSRGAGLFFGEGSRLTVL.

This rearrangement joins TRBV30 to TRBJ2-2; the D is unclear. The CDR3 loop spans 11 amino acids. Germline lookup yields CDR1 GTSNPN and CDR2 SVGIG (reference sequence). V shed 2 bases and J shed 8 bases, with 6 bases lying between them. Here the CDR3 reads CAWSPFGELFF. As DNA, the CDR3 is TGTGCCTGGAGTCCCTTTGGGGAGCTGTTTTTT.

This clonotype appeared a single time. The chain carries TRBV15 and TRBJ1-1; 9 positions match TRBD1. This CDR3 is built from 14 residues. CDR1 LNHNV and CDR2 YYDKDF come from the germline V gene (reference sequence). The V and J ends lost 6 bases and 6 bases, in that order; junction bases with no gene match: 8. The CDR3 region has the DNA TGTGCCACCAGGGAGGGACAGGGTAGCGCTGAAGCTTTCTTT. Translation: CATREGQGSAEAFF.

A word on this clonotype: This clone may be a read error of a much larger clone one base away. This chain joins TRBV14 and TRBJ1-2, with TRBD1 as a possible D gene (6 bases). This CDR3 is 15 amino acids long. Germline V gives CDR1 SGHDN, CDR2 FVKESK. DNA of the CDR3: TGTGCCAGCAGCCATCGGGACACTACTAACTATGGCTACATCTTC. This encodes CASSHRDTTNYGYIF.

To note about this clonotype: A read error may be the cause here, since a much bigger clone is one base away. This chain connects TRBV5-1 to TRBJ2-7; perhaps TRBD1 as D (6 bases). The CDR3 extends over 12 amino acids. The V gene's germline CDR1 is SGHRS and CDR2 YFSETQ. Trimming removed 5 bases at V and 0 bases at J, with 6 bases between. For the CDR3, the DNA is TGCGCCAGCAGACAGGGCTCCTACGAGCAGTACTTC. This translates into CASRQGSYEQYF.

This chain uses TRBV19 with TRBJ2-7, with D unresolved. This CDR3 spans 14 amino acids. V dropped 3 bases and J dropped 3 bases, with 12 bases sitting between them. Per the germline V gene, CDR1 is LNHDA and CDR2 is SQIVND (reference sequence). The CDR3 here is CASSMRNTVYEQYF. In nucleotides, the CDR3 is TGTGCCAGTAGTATGCGTAACACAGTCTACGAGCAGTACTTC.

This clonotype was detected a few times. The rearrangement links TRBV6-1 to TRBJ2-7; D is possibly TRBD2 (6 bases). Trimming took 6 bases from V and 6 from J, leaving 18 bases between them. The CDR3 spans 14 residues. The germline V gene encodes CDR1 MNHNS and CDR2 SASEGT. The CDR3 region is CASRDLGGDPEQYF. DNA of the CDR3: TGTGCCAGCAGAGACCTGGGCGGGGACCCCGAGCAGTACTTC.

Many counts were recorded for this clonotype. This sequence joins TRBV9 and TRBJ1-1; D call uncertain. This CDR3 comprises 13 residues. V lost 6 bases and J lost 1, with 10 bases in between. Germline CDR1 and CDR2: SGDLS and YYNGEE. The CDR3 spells CASNTEENTEAFF. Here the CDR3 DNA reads TGTGCCAGCAATACAGAAGAGAACACTGAAGCTTTCTTT.

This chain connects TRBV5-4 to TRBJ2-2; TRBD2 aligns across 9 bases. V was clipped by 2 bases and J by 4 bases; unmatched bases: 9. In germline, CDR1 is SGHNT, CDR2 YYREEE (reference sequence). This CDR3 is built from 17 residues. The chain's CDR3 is CASSLPPGTSLTGELFF. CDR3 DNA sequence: TGTGCCAGCAGCTTACCCCCGGGGACTAGCCTCACCGGGGAGCTGTTTTTT.

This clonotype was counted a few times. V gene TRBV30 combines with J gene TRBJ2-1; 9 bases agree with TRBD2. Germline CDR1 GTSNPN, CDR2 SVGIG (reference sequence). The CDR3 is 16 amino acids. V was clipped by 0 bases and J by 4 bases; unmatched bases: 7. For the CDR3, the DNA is TGTGCCTGGAGTGTGATCGTCAGCGGGGGGTACAATGAGCAGTTCTTC. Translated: CAWSVIVSGGYNEQFF.

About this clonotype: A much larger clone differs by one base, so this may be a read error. CDR3 amino acids: CASSYTPWTGAVTGELFF. The CDR3 DNA sequence: TGTGCCAGCAGTTACACCCCCTGGACAGGGGCGGTCACCGGGGAGCTGTTTTTT. The rearrangement uses TRBV6-2 or TRBV6-3 and TRBJ2-2; TRBD1 matches at 9 bases. Trimming removed 2 bases from V and 4 bases from J; junction bases left unmatched: 11. Germline values: CDR1 MNHEY, CDR2 SVGEGT. The CDR3 has 18 amino acids.

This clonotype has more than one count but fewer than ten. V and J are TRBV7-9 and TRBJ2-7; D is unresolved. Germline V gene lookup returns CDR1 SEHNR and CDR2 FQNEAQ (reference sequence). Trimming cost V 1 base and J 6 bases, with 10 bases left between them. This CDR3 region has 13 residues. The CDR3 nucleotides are TGTGCCAGCAGCTTAGGGCCAAGCCTCGAGCAGTACTTC. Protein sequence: CASSLGPSLEQYF.

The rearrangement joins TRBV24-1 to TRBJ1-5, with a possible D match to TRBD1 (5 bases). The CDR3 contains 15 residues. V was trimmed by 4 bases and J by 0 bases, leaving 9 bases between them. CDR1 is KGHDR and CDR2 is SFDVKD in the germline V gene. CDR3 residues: CATSEGVDSNQPQHF. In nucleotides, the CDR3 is TGTGCCACCAGTGAGGGGGTCGATAGCAATCAGCCCCAGCATTTT.

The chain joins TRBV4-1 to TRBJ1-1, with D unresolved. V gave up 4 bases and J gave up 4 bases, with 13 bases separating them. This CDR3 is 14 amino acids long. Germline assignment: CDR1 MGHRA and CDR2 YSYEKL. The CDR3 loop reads CASSLSGPSTEAFF. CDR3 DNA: TGCGCCAGCAGCCTGTCAGGTCCTTCCACTGAAGCTTTCTTT.

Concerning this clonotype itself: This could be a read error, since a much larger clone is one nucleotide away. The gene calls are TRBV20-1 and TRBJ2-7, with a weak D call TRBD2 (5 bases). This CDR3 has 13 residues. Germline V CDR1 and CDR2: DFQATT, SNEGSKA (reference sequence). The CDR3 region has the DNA TGCAATGCTAGAGGTCGGGGAACCTACGAGCAGTACTTC. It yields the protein CNARGRGTYEQYF.

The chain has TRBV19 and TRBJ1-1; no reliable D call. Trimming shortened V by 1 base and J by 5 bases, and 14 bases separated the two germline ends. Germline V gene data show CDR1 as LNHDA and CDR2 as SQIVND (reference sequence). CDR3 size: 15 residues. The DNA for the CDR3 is TGTGCCAGTAGTATAGGAGGCGGCCTGTGGACTGAAGCTTTCTTT. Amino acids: CASSIGGGLWTEAFF.

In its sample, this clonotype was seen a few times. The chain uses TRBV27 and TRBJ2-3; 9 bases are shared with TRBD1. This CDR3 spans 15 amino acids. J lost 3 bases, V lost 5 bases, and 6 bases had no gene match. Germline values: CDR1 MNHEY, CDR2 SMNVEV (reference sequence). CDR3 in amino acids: CASSGTGISTDTQYF. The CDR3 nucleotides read TGTGCCAGCAGTGGGACAGGGATCTCGACAGATACGCAGTATTTT.

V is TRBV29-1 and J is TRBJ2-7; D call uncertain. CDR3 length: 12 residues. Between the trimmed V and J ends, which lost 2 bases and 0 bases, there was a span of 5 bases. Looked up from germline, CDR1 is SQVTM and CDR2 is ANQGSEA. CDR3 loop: CSVELASYEQYF. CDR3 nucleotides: TGCAGCGTTGAACTGGCCTCCTACGAGCAGTACTTC.

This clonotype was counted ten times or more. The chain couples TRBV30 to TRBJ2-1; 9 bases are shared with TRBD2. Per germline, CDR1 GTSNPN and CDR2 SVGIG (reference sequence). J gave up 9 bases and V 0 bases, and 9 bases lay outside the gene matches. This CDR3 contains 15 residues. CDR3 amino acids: CAWSVWAGGPGEQFF. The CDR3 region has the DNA TGTGCCTGGAGTGTATGGGCGGGAGGGCCCGGTGAGCAGTTCTTC.

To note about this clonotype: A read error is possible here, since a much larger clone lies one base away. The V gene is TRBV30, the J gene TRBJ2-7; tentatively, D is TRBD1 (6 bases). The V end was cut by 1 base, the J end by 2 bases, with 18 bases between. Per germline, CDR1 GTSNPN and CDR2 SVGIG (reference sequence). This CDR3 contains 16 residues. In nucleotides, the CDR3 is TGTGCCTGGAGTGCCTACACAGGGTGCCCCACCTACGAGCAGTACTTC. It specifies CAWSAYTGCPTYEQYF.

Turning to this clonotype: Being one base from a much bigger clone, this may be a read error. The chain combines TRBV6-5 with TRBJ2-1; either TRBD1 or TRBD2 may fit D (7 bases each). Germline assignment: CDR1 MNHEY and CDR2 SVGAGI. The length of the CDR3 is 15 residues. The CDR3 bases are TGTGCCAGCGGTTACGGGGGGAGGGGGCCCGATGAGCAGTTCTTC. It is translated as CASGYGGRGPDEQFF.